Listed below are T cell receptor beta chains from one sample, sequenced in a study of OX40 agonist ivuxolimab in advanced cancers. Sequencing used immunoSEQ multiplex PCR; TCRdb keeps in-frame clones, though not all of them. The sample records some 74,000 clones, around nine tenths being singletons. Sequenced here: CD4+ or CD8+ T cells sorted from blood, sampled in a trial of the OX40 agonist ivuxolimab. The receptors were gathered from an adult with an advanced solid tumor such as melanoma, head and neck, liver or kidney cancer. Both conserved end residues are part of each CDR3. D genes are given only for firm matches. Clone size, where shown, is once, few, many, or a class for clones that have expanded.

CDR3: CASSPQNSGNTIYF
DNA: TGTGCCAGCTCACCACAGAACTCTGGAAACACCATATATTTT
D: NA
size: NA
J: TRBJ1-3
V: TRBV18

CDR3: CASSLEDWESNEKLFF
DNA: TGCGCCAGCAGCTTGGAAGATTGGGAGTCTAATGAAAAACTGTTTTTT
D: NA
size: once
J: TRBJ1-4
V: TRBV5-1

CDR3: CASNPQAGSSTEAFF
DNA: TGCGCCAGCAACCCTCAAGCGGGGTCGAGCACTGAAGCTTTCTTT
D: NA
size: NA
J: TRBJ1-1
V: TRBV5-1

CDR3: CAWNRGEGNTQYF
DNA: TGTGCCTGGAACAGGGGGGAGGGTAATACGCAGTATTTT
D: NA
size: once
J: TRBJ2-3
V: TRBV30

CDR3: CASSQSAGEPQHF
DNA: TGTGCCAGCTCCCAAAGTGCCGGGGAGCCCCAGCATTTT
D: NA
size: NA
J: TRBJ1-5
V: TRBV18

CDR3: CASSRYGYTF
DNA: TGTGCCAGTAGCCGCTATGGCTACACCTTC
D: NA
size: few
J: TRBJ1-2
V: TRBV19

CDR3: CASSLRQGLNEKLFF
DNA: TGCGCCAGCAGCCTAAGACAGGGTCTGAATGAAAAACTGTTTTTT
D: TRBD1
size: NA
J: TRBJ1-4
V: TRBV4-1

CDR3: CASTPEGRVNQPQHF
DNA: TGTGCCAGTACCCCAGAAGGGAGGGTCAATCAGCCCCAGCATTTT
D: NA
size: NA
J: TRBJ1-5
V: TRBV19

CDR3: CASGRLVTYGGQHEQYF
DNA: TGTGCCAGCGGCCGTTTGGTAACCTATGGGGGGCAACACGAGCAGTACTTC
D: NA
size: NA
J: TRBJ2-7
V: TRBV27

CDR3: CASSVAPRNTEAFF
DNA: TGTGCCAGCAGCGTAGCTCCTCGGAACACTGAAGCTTTCTTT
D: NA
size: NA
J: TRBJ1-1
V: TRBV9

CDR3: CASSLGRLNTGELFF
DNA: TGCGCCAGCAGCCTTGGGAGACTAAACACCGGGGAGCTGTTTTTT
D: NA
size: NA
J: TRBJ2-2
V: TRBV5-1

CDR3: CASSPLSGGTPYGYTF
DNA: TGTGCCAGCTCCCCCTTATCAGGGGGGACACCTTATGGCTACACCTTC
D: TRBD1
size: once
J: TRBJ1-2
V: TRBV5-4

CDR3: CASSRLGTGPPETQYF
DNA: TGTGCCAGCAGCCGCCTAGGGACAGGGCCTCCAGAGACCCAGTACTTC
D: TRBD1
size: NA
J: TRBJ2-5
V: TRBV5-4

CDR3: CASSSSGRDTGELFF
DNA: TGTGCCAGCAGTTCTAGCGGAAGGGACACCGGGGAGCTGTTTTTT
D: TRBD2
size: NA
J: TRBJ2-2
V: TRBV7-3

CDR3: CASSEWTPGEQYF
DNA: TGTGCCAGCAGTGAATGGACGCCCGGAGAGCAGTACTTC
D: NA
size: few
J: TRBJ2-7
V: TRBV6-1

CDR3: CASSKEGNPEAGNTIYF
DNA: TGTGCCAGCAGCAAAGAGGGAAATCCGGAGGCTGGAAACACCATATATTTT
D: NA
size: NA
J: TRBJ1-3
V: TRBV21-1

CDR3: CASSVEGSSYNEQFF
DNA: TGTGCCAGCAGTGTGGAGGGGAGCTCCTACAATGAGCAGTTCTTC
D: NA
size: NA
J: TRBJ2-1
V: TRBV2

CDR3: CASSDWRPQNYGYTF
DNA: TGTGCCAGCAGTGATTGGCGGCCCCAAAACTATGGCTACACCTTC
D: NA
size: NA
J: TRBJ1-2
V: TRBV6-1

CDR3: CASSLYREQFF
DNA: TGTGCCAGCAGCCTTTACCGTGAGCAGTTCTTC
D: NA
size: NA
J: TRBJ2-1
V: TRBV11-2

CDR3: CASSSEGFGQFF
DNA: TGTGCCAGCAGCTCCGAGGGATTTGGGCAGTTCTTC
D: NA
size: NA
J: TRBJ2-1
V: TRBV7-9

CDR3: CASSLTQGSYEQYF
DNA: TGTGCCAGCAGTCTCACACAGGGCTCCTACGAGCAGTACTTC
D: NA
size: few
J: TRBJ2-7
V: TRBV6-6

CDR3: CASSFSHRETQYF
DNA: TGTGCCAGCAGCTTTAGCCACAGGGAGACCCAGTACTTC
D: NA
size: NA
J: TRBJ2-5
V: TRBV7-3

CDR3: CASSPTSVYEQYF
DNA: TGTGCCAGCTCACCGACTAGCGTCTACGAGCAGTACTTC
D: TRBD2
size: NA
J: TRBJ2-7
V: TRBV18

CDR3: CASSDLNRRSGMNTEAFF
DNA: TGTGCCAGCAGCGACCTAAACAGGAGGTCGGGCATGAACACTGAAGCTTTCTTT
D: NA
size: NA
J: TRBJ1-1
V: TRBV4-2

CDR3: CASSFPPRGLSEQYF
DNA: TGTGCCAGCAGTTTCCCCCCAAGGGGGCTTAGCGAGCAGTACTTC
D: TRBD1
size: once
J: TRBJ2-7
V: TRBV28

CDR3: CASSIDRTGPYEQYF
DNA: TGTGCCAGTAGTATAGACCGGACAGGGCCCTACGAGCAGTACTTC
D: TRBD1
size: NA
J: TRBJ2-7
V: TRBV19

CDR3: CASSIGQAGSYEQYF
DNA: TGTGCCAGTAGTATCGGACAGGCTGGATCCTACGAGCAGTACTTC
D: TRBD1
size: NA
J: TRBJ2-7
V: TRBV19

CDR3: CASSLGGGEQFF
DNA: TGTGCCAGCAGTTTAGGGGGAGGTGAGCAGTTCTTC
D: NA
size: NA
J: TRBJ2-1
V: TRBV28

CDR3: CASSFPASGSETQYF
DNA: TGTGCCAGCAGCTTTCCGGCTAGCGGGAGTGAGACCCAGTACTTC
D: TRBD2
size: NA
J: TRBJ2-5
V: TRBV5-4

CDR3: CASSLELAENEQFF
DNA: TGTGCCAGCAGCCTCGAGCTAGCGGAGAATGAGCAGTTCTTC
D: TRBD2
size: NA
J: TRBJ2-1
V: TRBV9

CDR3: CASSPRSPRSNQPQHF
DNA: TGTGCCAGTAGCCCCCGGAGTCCGAGGAGCAATCAGCCCCAGCATTTT
D: NA
size: NA
J: TRBJ1-5
V: TRBV19

CDR3: CASSRPGQLYGYTF
DNA: TGTGCCAGTAGTAGGCCGGGGCAACTCTATGGCTACACCTTC
D: NA
size: NA
J: TRBJ1-2
V: TRBV19

CDR3: CASSQINLIMAAGEQYF
DNA: TGCGCCAGCAGCCAGATAAACCTTATAATGGCGGCGGGGGAGCAGTACTTC
D: NA
size: once
J: TRBJ2-7
V: TRBV4-1

CDR3: CASSASTSAREKLFF
DNA: TGTGCCAGCAGCGCCTCTACCTCCGCTAGGGAAAAACTGTTTTTT
D: NA
size: NA
J: TRBJ1-4
V: TRBV9

CDR3: CASSLAGTYEKLFF
DNA: TGTGCCAGCAGTTTAGCTGGGACTTATGAAAAACTGTTTTTT
D: NA
size: NA
J: TRBJ1-4
V: TRBV28

CDR3: CASSAGQGSPGELFF
DNA: TGTGCCAGCAGTGCAGGACAGGGGAGCCCCGGGGAGCTGTTTTTT
D: TRBD1
size: NA
J: TRBJ2-2
V: TRBV6-1

CDR3: CASSLMGRSENTGELFF
DNA: TGTGCCAGCAGCTTAATGGGCAGGAGTGAAAACACCGGGGAGCTGTTTTTT
D: NA
size: NA
J: TRBJ2-2
V: TRBV7-3

CDR3: CASSFIALAGGLTGELFF
DNA: TGCGCCAGCAGCTTTATAGCACTAGCGGGAGGCCTTACCGGGGAGCTGTTTTTT
D: TRBD2
size: NA
J: TRBJ2-2
V: TRBV5-1

CDR3: CASTVGQGNEKLFF
DNA: TGTGCCAGCACCGTTGGACAGGGAAATGAAAAACTGTTTTTT
D: TRBD1
size: once
J: TRBJ1-4
V: TRBV9

CDR3: CASSLVSLRYHTDTQYF
DNA: TGTGCCAGCAGCTTGGTATCGCTACGATATCACACAGATACGCAGTATTTT
D: NA
size: NA
J: TRBJ2-3
V: TRBV5-6

CDR3: CASKSGLAGDTQYF
DNA: TGTGCCAGTAAGTCAGGACTAGCGGGAGATACGCAGTATTTT
D: TRBD2
size: NA
J: TRBJ2-3
V: TRBV19

CDR3: CASSLDWAPGYGYTF
DNA: TGTGCCAGCAGCTTAGATTGGGCCCCGGGCTATGGCTACACCTTC
D: NA
size: NA
J: TRBJ1-2
V: TRBV11-2

CDR3: CAWSVRGTGELFF
DNA: TGTGCCTGGAGTGTACGGGGGACCGGGGAGCTGTTTTTT
D: NA
size: NA
J: TRBJ2-2
V: TRBV30

CDR3: CASSPTSGSVGEQFF
DNA: TGTGCCAGCAGCCCAACTAGCGGGAGTGTCGGTGAGCAGTTCTTC
D: TRBD2
size: NA
J: TRBJ2-1
V: TRBV11-3

CDR3: CASSFVLAGVQYNEQFF
DNA: TGTGCCAGCAGCTTCGTCCTAGCGGGAGTGCAGTACAATGAGCAGTTCTTC
D: TRBD2
size: NA
J: TRBJ2-1
V: TRBV7-3

CDR3: CASSLSGTVNTEAFF
DNA: TGTGCCAGCAGCCTGAGCGGGACAGTCAACACTGAAGCTTTCTTT
D: TRBD1
size: NA
J: TRBJ1-1
V: TRBV7-6

CDR3: CASSQDVFGLRDYGYTF
DNA: TGCGCCAGCAGCCAAGATGTCTTCGGACTCCGGGACTATGGCTACACCTTC
D: NA
size: once
J: TRBJ1-2
V: TRBV4-3

CDR3: CASSPQGLGNQPQHF
DNA: TGTGCCAGCAGTCCCCAGGGGCTCGGCAATCAGCCCCAGCATTTT
D: NA
size: once
J: TRBJ1-5
V: TRBV2

CDR3: CASSPPGAGGAQDTQYF
DNA: TGTGCCAGCTCACCACCCGGGGCCGGGGGGGCTCAAGATACGCAGTATTTT
D: TRBD2
size: NA
J: TRBJ2-3
V: TRBV18

CDR3: CASSQGLAGAGEQYF
DNA: TGTGCCAGCAGTCAAGGACTAGCGGGAGCAGGAGAGCAGTACTTC
D: TRBD2
size: once
J: TRBJ2-7
V: TRBV6-6

CDR3: CASSPGTGYTF
DNA: TGTGCCAGCAGCCCGGGGACTGGCTACACCTTC
D: NA
size: NA
J: TRBJ1-2
V: TRBV7-6

CDR3: CASSQEGHPGDTQYF
DNA: TGTGCCAGCAGCCAAGAGGGCCACCCGGGGGATACGCAGTATTTT
D: NA
size: few
J: TRBJ2-3
V: TRBV4-2

CDR3: CASSFSSGGGYEQYF
DNA: TGTGCCAGCAGCTTCTCTAGCGGGGGCGGTTACGAGCAGTACTTC
D: TRBD2
size: NA
J: TRBJ2-7
V: TRBV11-2

CDR3: CASSATSGSSYNEQFF
DNA: TGTGCCAGCAGCGCGACTAGCGGGTCCTCCTACAATGAGCAGTTCTTC
D: TRBD2
size: NA
J: TRBJ2-1
V: TRBV2